This T cell receptor (beta chain) stems from a study of blood T cells in healthy people across ages. This clonotype appeared a few times. Germline is not matched at one junction end, which may reflect a read error. Through a sample-barcoded 5' primer and a J-beta primer mix, a second PCR was run for roughly 6 to 12 cycles. TCRdb passed the 5' RACE reads through MiXCR, listing each CDR3 protein once. Of some 1.6 million distinct CDR3 sequences in the sample, roughly 32% were seen once. The CDR3 sequence is 12 residues long. The sequenced sample was blood. This clonotype originated in a woman in her twenties or thirties in good health. The genes are TRBV12-3 or TRBV12-4 and TRBJ1-2; D is unresolved. Here the CDR3 DNA reads TGTGCCCGCAGTCTAGCCGATCGTGGCTACACCTTC. Residues: CARSLADRGYTF.